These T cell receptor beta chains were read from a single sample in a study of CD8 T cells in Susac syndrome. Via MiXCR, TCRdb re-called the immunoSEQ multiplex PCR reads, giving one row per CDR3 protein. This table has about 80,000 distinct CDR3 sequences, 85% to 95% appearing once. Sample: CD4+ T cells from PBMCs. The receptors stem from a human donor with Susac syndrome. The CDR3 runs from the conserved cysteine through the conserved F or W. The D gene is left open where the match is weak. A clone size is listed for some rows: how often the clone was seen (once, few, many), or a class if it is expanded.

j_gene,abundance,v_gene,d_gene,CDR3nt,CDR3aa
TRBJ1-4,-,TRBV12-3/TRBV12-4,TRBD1,TGTGCCAGCAGTTTAGCGCGAGGGACAGTTCGGTTGGAAAAACTGTTTTTT,CASSLARGTVRLEKLFF
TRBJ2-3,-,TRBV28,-,TGTGCCAGCAGTTTTTCTCCGTTTACAGATACGCAGTATTTT,CASSFSPFTDTQYF
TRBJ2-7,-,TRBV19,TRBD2,TGTGCCAGTAAGGGGCTAGCGGCGTCCTACGAGCAGTACTTC,CASKGLAASYEQYF
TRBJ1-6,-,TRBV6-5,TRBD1,TGTGCCAGCAGTTACTTGGGACAGAGTAATTCACCCCTCCACTTT,CASSYLGQSNSPLHF
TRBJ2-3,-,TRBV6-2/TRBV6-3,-,TGTGCCAGCAAAAGGCAGGGGACAGATACGCAGTATTTT,CASKRQGTDTQYF
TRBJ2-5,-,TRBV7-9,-,TGTGCCAGCAGCGACCTCGCCGTCAGGGGACAAGAGACCCAGTACTTC,CASSDLAVRGQETQYF
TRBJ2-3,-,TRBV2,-,TGTGCCAGCAGTGACTACACAGATACGCAGTATTTT,CASSDYTDTQYF
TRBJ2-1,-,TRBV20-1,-,TGCAGTGCCGTGACAGTCTACAATGAGCAGTTCTTC,CSAVTVYNEQFF
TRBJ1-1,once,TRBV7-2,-,TGTGCCAGCAGCTCCCAACTCAACACTGAAGCTTTCTTT,CASSSQLNTEAFF
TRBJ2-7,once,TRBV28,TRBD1,TGTGCCAGCAGCAATCCGGGACAGGGGTATTTCTCCTACGAGCAGTACTTC,CASSNPGQGYFSYEQYF
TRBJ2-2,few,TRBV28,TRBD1,TGTGCCAGCAGGGCAGGGGGCGGTGTCGGGGAGCTGTTTTTT,CASRAGGGVGELFF
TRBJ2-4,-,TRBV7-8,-,TGTGCCAGCAGCGGAACTCTAGCCAAAAACATTCAGTACTTC,CASSGTLAKNIQYF
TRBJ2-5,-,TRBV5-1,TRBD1,TGCGCCAGCAGCTTGGGGGCACGGACAGGGTACCAAGAGACCCAGTACTTC,CASSLGARTGYQETQYF
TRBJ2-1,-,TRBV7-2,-,TGTGCCAGCAGCTTATTGGGGACCAATGAGCAGTTCTTC,CASSLLGTNEQFF
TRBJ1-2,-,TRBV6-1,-,TGTGCCAGCAGGTCGGCAGGTTCGGCGGATAGCTATGGCTACACCTTC,CASRSAGSADSYGYTF
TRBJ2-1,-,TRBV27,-,TGTGCCAGCAGTTTATCGGACCTTCGCCACAATGAGCAGTTCTTC,CASSLSDLRHNEQFF
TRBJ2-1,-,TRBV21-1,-,TGTGCCAGCAGCAATAAGCGGACGGCCCCTAGCTCCTACAATGAGCAGTTCTTC,CASSNKRTAPSSYNEQFF
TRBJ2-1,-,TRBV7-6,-,TGTGCCAGCAGCTTAGAGGGACGCCTCCTCCGGAGTGAGCAGTTCTTC,CASSLEGRLLRSEQFF
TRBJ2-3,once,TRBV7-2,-,TGTGCCAGCAGCTTAGCGAAGAGTACAGATACGCAGTATTTT,CASSLAKSTDTQYF
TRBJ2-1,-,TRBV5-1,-,TGCGCCAGCAGCGAAACGACAGCCCAGTTCTTC,CASSETTAQFF
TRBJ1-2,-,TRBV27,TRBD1,TGTGCCAGCAGTGCCGCCGAGACAGGGTTCTATGGCTACACCTTC,CASSAAETGFYGYTF
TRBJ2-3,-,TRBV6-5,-,TGTGCCAGCAGTTACTCAGGGGAGATGGGGACAGATACGCAGTATTTT,CASSYSGEMGTDTQYF
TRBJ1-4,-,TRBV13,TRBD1,TGTGCCAGCAGCAGATTGACAGGGAGTAATGAAAAACTGTTTTTT,CASSRLTGSNEKLFF
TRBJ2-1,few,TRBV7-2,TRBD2,TGTGCCAGCAGCTTTAGCGGGCATGAGCAGTTCTTC,CASSFSGHEQFF
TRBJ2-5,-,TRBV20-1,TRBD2,TGCAGTGCTAGGGACGGTGGGGGGGGAGAGACCCAGTACTTC,CSARDGGGGETQYF
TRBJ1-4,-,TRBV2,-,TGTGCCAGCAGTGATGATAGGGAAAAACTGTTTTTT,CASSDDREKLFF
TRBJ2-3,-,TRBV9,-,TGTGCCAGCAGCGTAGTGGATCGGGGGGCGAGAGATACGCAGTATTTT,CASSVVDRGARDTQYF
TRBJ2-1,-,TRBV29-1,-,TGCAGCGTTGAAACCGGGCTAGGTAGCTCCTACAATGAGCAGTTCTTC,CSVETGLGSSYNEQFF
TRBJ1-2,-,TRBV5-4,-,TGTGCCAGCAGCTTGAATAGGGAGCAGGGATACGGGGGCTACACCTTC,CASSLNREQGYGGYTF
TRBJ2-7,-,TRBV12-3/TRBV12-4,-,TGTGCCAGCAGCCGGGACTACGAGCAGTACTTC,CASSRDYEQYF
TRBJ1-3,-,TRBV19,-,TGTGCCAGCGATGACAGAGGAAACACCATATATTTT,CASDDRGNTIYF
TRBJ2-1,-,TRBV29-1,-,TGCAGCGCCCACAGGGCAATAGGCGACAATGAGCAGTTCTTC,CSAHRAIGDNEQFF
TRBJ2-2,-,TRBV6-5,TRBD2,TGTGCCAGCAGTTACTTGTCTAGCGGGGTGAACACCGGGGAGCTGTTTTTT,CASSYLSSGVNTGELFF
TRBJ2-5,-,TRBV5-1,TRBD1,TGCGCCAGCAGCTCTGCGGGACAGGGTAAAGAGACCCAGTACTTC,CASSSAGQGKETQYF
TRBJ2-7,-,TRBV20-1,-,TGCAGTGCCACTGCCCCAGGGCCCGAGCAGTACTTC,CSATAPGPEQYF
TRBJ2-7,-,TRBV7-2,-,TGTGCCAGCAGCTTTTTCAGGGTAGACGAGCAGTACTTC,CASSFFRVDEQYF
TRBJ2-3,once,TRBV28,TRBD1,TGTGCCAGCAGTCTGCCCAACAGGGGGCTAGATACGCAGTATTTT,CASSLPNRGLDTQYF
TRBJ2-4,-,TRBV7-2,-,TGTGCCAGCAGCTTAGAACCCCGGGGAGCCAAAAACATTCAGTACTTC,CASSLEPRGAKNIQYF
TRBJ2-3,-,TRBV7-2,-,TGTGCCAGCAGCTTAACAGTTACTAGCACAGATACGCAGTATTTT,CASSLTVTSTDTQYF
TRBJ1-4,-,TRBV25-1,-,TGTGCCAGCAGTGAATTGGTGTTGGGGGGCCAGGAAAAACTGTTTTTT,CASSELVLGGQEKLFF
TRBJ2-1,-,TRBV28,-,TGTGCCAGCAGTTTGGCGCGGGGGGTCGGTGAGGTTGACAGGGACAATGAGCAGTTCTTC,CASSLARGVGEVDRDNEQFF